The T cell receptor beta chain under discussion was sequenced for a study of patients and donors after allogeneic stem cell transplantation. V shed 5 bases and J shed 5 bases, with 18 bases lying between them. Germline CDR1 is LNHNV and CDR2 is YYDKDF (reference sequence). The CDR3 totals 15 residues. TCRdb analysed the RT-PCR reads with MiXCR anew, one entry per CDR3 protein. The sample carries 900,000 to 1,000,000 distinct CDR3 sequences, about a sixth recorded once. The sequenced sample was blood, either unsorted or a sorted T cell fraction (not recorded which). The gene calls are TRBV15 and TRBJ2-5; possibly TRBD1 for D (6 bases). This TCR was recovered from a human donor who was either an allogeneic HSCT recipient or a stem cell or donor lymphocyte infusion donor (not recorded which). It is not recorded whose cells these are; they may come from a transplant donor. The CDR3 DNA reads as TGTGCCACCAGCGGGACCAATACAGGGTACGAGACCCAGTACTTC. Protein: CATSGTNTGYETQYF. Based on the CDR3 plus reference TRBV15 and TRBJ2-5, the full variable domain is DAMVIQNPRYQVTQFGKPVTLSCSQTLNHNVMYWYQQKSSQAPKLLFHYYDKDFNNEADTPDNFQSRRPNTSFCFLDIRSPGLGDTAMYLCATSGTNTGYETQYFGPGTRLLVL.